This T cell receptor beta chain was sequenced in a study of Ad26.COV2.S vaccination and SARS-CoV-2 variants. In the study overall: Intramuscularly, Ad26.COV2.S was given either once or twice, 56 days apart.

The treatment denotes: over 15 received Ad26.COV2.S at low or high dose, single or two shots; a few received placebo; per-sample allocation not given. Day 63 after the first injection of vaccine or placebo was the sampling time. The CDR3 runs 13 residues. The germline V gene has CDR1 SGHAT and CDR2 FQNNGV. V was pared by 5 bases and J by 7 bases, with 13 bases between. Generated by immunoSEQ multiplex PCR, the TCRdb table keeps only in-frame clones and is missing some. Of about 330,000 clones listed, approximately 87% were seen once; the top ten hold 4.5% to 7%. The TCR comes from a person between 18 and 65 years old who received the Ad26.COV2.S COVID-19 vaccine or a placebo. The genes are TRBV11-2 and TRBJ2-3; D remains unclear. The sample here was peripheral blood, taken in a trial of Ad26.COV2.S vaccine versus placebo. CDR3 region: CASSPRLDHTQYF. The CDR3 DNA is TGTGCCAGCAGCCCCCGATTGGATCATACGCAGTATTTT.